This TCR beta chain appears in the sequencing data of a study of blood T cell repertoires in COVID-19. Looking at the study overall: Researchers got acute and convalescent COVID-19 samples from the United States, Italy and Spain. T cells, B-cell-depleted T cells, or PBMCs supplied cDNA or gDNA.

The authors' processing: It was from reference gene primer amplification that nucleated cell counts were estimated. Some clones are missing from TCRdb's copy, which holds only in-frame ones; the method was immunoSEQ multiplex PCR. The V and J calls and clone size were taken over from that table, and D and trimming were inferred from the DNA. The sample has roughly 47,000 clones, about 87% seen once. The CDR3 has 13 residues. CDR1 is KGHDR and CDR2 is SFDVKD in the germline V gene. The junction had 5 bases not matched to a gene; V was cut back by 4 bases and J by 9 bases. Sequencing was performed on peripheral blood. V is TRBV24-1 and J is TRBJ2-1, with 7 nucleotides matching TRBD2. This receptor was taken from a man aged 50-59 years with acute or convalescent COVID-19. The CDR3 nucleotides are TGTGCCACCAGTGAGCGGGAGTTAAGTGAGCAGTTCTTC. It encodes CATSERELSEQFF.